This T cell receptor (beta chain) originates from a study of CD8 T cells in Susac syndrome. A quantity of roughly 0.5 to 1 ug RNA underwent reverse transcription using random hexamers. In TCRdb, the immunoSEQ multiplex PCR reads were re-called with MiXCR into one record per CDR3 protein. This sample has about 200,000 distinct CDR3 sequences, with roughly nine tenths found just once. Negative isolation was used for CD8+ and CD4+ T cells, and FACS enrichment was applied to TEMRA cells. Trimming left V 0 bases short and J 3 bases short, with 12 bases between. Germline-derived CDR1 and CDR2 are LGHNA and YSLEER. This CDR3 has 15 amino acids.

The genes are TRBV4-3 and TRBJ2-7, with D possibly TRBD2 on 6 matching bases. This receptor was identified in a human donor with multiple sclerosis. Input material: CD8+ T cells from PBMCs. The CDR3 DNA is TGCGCCAGCAGCCAAGATGTTACTAGCAACTACGAGCAGTACTTC. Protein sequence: CASSQDVTSNYEQYF.